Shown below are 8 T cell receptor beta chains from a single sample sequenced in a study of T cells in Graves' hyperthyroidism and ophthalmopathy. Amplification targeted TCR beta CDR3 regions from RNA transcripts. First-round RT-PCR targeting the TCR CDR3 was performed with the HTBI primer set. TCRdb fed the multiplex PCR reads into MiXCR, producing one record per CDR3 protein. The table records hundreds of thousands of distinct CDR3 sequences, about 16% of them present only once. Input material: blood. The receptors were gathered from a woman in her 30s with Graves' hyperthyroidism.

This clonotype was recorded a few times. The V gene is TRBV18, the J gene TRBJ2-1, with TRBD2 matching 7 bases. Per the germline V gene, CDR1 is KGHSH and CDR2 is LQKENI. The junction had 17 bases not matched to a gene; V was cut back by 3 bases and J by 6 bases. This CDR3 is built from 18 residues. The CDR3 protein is CASSPGLGAGVSGNEQFF. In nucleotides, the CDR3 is TGTGCCAGCTCACCGGGACTCGGGGCGGGGGTCTCAGGCAATGAGCAGTTCTTC.

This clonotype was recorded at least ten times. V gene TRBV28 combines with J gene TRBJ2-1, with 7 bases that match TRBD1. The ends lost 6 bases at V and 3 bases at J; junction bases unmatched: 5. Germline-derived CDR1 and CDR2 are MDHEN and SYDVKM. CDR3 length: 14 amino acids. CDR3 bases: TGTGCCAGCAGGGCGGACAGGCACTACAATGAGCAGTTCTTC. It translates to CASRADRHYNEQFF. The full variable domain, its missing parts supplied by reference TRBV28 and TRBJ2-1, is DVKVTQSSRYLVKRTGEKVFLECVQDMDHENMFWYRQDPGLGLRLIYFSYDVKMKEKGDIPEGYSVSREKKERFSLILESASTNQTSMYLCASRADRHYNEQFFGPGTRLTVL.

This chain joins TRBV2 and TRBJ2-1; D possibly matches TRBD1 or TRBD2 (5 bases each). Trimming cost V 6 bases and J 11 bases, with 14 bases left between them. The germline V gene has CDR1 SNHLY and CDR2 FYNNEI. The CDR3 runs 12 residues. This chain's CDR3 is CASRWDVAQQFF. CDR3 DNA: TGTGCCAGCAGGTGGGACGTGGCCCAGCAGTTCTTC.

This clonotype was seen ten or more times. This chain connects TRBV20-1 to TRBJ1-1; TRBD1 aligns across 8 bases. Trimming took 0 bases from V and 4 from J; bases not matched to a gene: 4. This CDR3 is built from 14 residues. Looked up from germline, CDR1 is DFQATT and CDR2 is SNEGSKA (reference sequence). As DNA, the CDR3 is TGCAGTGCTAGAGACAGGGGGCGGACCACTGAAGCTTTCTTT. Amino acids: CSARDRGRTTEAFF.

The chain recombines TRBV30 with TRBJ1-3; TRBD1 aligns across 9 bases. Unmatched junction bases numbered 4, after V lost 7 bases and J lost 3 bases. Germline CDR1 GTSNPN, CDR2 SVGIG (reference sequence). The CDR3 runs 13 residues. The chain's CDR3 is CASDRGSGNTIYF. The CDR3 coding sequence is TGTGCCTCGGACAGGGGAAGTGGAAACACCATATATTTT.

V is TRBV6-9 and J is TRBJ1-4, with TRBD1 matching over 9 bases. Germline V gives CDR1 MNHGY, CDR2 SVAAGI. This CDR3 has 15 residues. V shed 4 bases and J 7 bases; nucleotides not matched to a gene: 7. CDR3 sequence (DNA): TGTGCCAGCAGTTTCGGCGGGACAGGGACTGAAAAACTGTTTTTT. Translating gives CASSFGGTGTEKLFF.

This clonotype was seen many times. The CDR3 protein is CASSTPYSEAFF. The CDR3 nucleotides read TGTGCCAGCAGCACCCCCTACAGTGAAGCTTTCTTT. This sequence joins TRBV7-9 and TRBJ1-1; D is unresolved. The V gene lost 5 bases and the J gene lost 7 bases, with 11 bases spanning the gap. The CDR3 totals 12 residues. Germline V gives CDR1 SEHNR, CDR2 FQNEAQ (reference sequence).

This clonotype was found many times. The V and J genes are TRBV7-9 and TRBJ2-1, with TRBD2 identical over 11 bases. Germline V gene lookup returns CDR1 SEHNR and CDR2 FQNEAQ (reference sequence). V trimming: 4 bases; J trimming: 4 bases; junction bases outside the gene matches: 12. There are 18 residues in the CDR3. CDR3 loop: CASSSGLAGINVYNEQFF. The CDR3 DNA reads TGTGCCAGCAGCTCAGGACTAGCGGGTATAAATGTGTACAATGAGCAGTTCTTC.